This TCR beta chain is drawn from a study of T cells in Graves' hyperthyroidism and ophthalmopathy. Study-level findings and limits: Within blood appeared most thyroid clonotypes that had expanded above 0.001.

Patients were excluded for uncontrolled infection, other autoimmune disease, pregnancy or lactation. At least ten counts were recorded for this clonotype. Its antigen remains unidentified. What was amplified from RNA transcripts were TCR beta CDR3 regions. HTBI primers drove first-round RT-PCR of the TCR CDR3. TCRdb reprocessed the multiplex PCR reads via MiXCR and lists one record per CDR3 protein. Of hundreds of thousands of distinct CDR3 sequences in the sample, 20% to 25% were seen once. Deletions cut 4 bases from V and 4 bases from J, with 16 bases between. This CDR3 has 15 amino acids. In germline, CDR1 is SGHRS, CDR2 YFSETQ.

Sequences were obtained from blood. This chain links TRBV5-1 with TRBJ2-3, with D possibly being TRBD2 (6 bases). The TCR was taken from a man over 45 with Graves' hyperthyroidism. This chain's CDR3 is CASSLSGGRPDTQYF. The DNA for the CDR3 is TGCGCCAGCAGCCTCTCCGGGGGACGTCCAGATACGCAGTATTTT.